The clone carrying this TCR beta chain was seen a handful of times. The source of the sample is a study of human T cells and chemical hapten exposure. Germline assignment: CDR1 SQVTM and CDR2 ANQGSEA. Trimming removed 5 bases from V and 7 bases from J, with 6 bases in between. This CDR3 region has 10 residues. TCRdb independently ran MiXCR on the RACE reads; one entry per CDR3 protein. The sample has fewer than 300,000 distinct CDR3 sequences; about 8.6% are singletons. Described time point: pre-sensitization, week 0. Regarding treatment: therapeutic diphenylcyclopropenone sensitization with weekly scalp DPC. Only after blood had been drawn was each patch test applied. The starting material, unfractionated whole blood, was used for total RNA extraction.

Specimen: whole blood, collected in connection with sensitization to the hapten diphenylcyclopropenone (DPC). The receptor was derived from a woman between 35 and 50 years old with alopecia areata. Some clones in this sample may be carry-over from other donors' samples. The rearrangement uses TRBV29-1 and TRBJ2-1, with no clear D. CDR3 DNA: TGCAGCGTTTTACAGAATGAGCAGTTCTTC. It translates to CSVLQNEQFF.